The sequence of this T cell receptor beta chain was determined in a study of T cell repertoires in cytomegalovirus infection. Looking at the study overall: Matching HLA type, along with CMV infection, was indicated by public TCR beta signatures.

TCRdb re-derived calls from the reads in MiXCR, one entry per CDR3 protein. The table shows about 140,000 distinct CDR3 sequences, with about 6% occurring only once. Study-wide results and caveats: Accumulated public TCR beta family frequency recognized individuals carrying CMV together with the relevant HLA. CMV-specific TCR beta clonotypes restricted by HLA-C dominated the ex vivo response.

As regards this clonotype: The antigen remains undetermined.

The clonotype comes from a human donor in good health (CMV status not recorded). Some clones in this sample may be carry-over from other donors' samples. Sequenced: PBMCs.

In DNA, the CDR3 is TGTGCCAGCAGTTCCCAGGGGGCTCGACCCCCAGAGTTCTTC. The encoded protein is CASSSQGARPPEFF. V gene TRBV6-2 or TRBV6-3 combines with J gene TRBJ2-1; the match to TRBD1 covers 8 bases. The CDR3 has 14 residues. The J segment lost 14 bases and the V segment lost 4 bases, leaving 13 bases of the junction unmatched. Looked up from germline, CDR1 is MNHEY and CDR2 is SVGEGT.